This T cell receptor (beta chain) was recorded in a study of shared clonotypes between healthy human individuals. This CDR3 comprises 15 residues. Trimming left V 7 bases short and J 0 bases short, with 13 bases between. From germline, CDR1 is MNHEY and CDR2 SVGAGI. Measured with immunoSEQ multiplex PCR; TCRdb has only the in-frame clones, and not every one. The sample shows about 480,000 clones, 70% to 80% of them seen only once. This TCR came from a woman in her thirties or forties in good health. Some clones in this sample may be carry-over from other donors' samples. The sample consisted of PBMCs. The J gene is TRBJ1-3, the V gene TRBV6-5; D is perhaps TRBD1 (5 bases). CDR3 in DNA: TGTGCCAGCATCGCAGGGATAAACTCTGGAAACACCATATATTTT. Its translation: CASIAGINSGNTIYF.